This T cell receptor beta chain emerged from a study of T cell changes during pregnancy in multiple sclerosis. Trimming pared 3 bases from V and 3 bases from J, leaving 11 bases between. There are 14 residues in the CDR3. From germline, CDR1 is LNHNV and CDR2 YYDKDF (reference sequence). Sequencing was performed with immunoSEQ multiplex PCR; in TCRdb, only in-frame clones are kept and a portion is missing. The sample lists approximately 50,000 clones; approximately 92% were seen once. Here the sequenced sample was CD4+ T cells from peripheral blood mononuclear cells, taken in the third trimester of pregnancy. The chain recombines TRBV15 with TRBJ2-5; the D is unclear. This TCR derives from a female donor with multiple sclerosis, enrolled in a pregnancy study. The CDR3 DNA reads TGTGCCACCAGCAGGGGTAGTCTAGAAGAGACCCAGTACTTC. As protein: CATSRGSLEETQYF.